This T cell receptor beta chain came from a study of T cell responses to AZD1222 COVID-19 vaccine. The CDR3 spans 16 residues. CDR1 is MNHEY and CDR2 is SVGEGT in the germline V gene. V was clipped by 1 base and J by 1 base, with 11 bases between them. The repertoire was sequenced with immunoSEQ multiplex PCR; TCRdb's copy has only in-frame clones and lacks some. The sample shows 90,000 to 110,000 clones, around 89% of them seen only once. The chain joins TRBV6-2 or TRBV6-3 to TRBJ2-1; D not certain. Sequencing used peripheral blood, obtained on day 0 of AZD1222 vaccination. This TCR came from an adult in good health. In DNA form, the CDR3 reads TGTGCCAGCAGTTACTGGCGTGCTGGGTCCTACAATGAGCAGTTCTTC. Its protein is CASSYWRAGSYNEQFF.